Below, one T cell receptor (beta chain) is given with its context. Antigen specificity is unknown. With a J-beta primer mix and a sample-barcoded 5' primer, a second PCR ran about 6 to 11 cycles. From the 5' RACE reads, TCRdb called clonotypes with MiXCR, one entry per CDR3 protein. The data show about 1.8 million distinct CDR3 sequences, around half seen once. The data were taken from a study of blood T cells in healthy people across ages. Whole-study findings and limits: Long-lived and aged donors differed, with more naive CD4+ cells and higher diversity in the long-lived.

This CDR3 has 15 amino acids. Germline V gives CDR1 SEHNR, CDR2 FQNEAQ (reference sequence). The sample was blood. This TCR derives from a middle-aged woman in good health. The genes are TRBV7-9 and TRBJ2-7; 9 nucleotides line up with TRBD1. The DNA end is a closer match to TRBJ2-5, so the J assignment may be wrong. The CDR3 nucleotides read TGTGCCAGCAGCCGCGCAGGGACAGGGAAAGAGACCCAGTACTTC. Its translation: CASSRAGTGKETQYF.